This T cell receptor (beta chain) comes out of a study of blood T cells in healthy people across ages. Remarks on this clonotype: The antigen is undetermined.

Whole-study results and caveats: The study found TCR beta diversity correlated strongly with naive T cell percentage. The unsorted PBMCs prevented any conclusive comparison of naive versus antigen-experienced cells.

Sample-barcoded 5' priming and a J-beta primer mix drove a second PCR of roughly 7 to 11 cycles. TCRdb used MiXCR to reprocess the 5' RACE reads, holding one entry per CDR3 protein. The sample has fewer than 1,200,000 distinct CDR3 sequences, less than 25% seen once. This CDR3 contains 14 residues. Germline CDR1 and CDR2: MDHEN and SYDVKM. This same sample was also part of a study on T cells of mothers and their children.

Sequenced material: blood. The chain couples TRBV28 to TRBJ2-5; possible D gene TRBD1, 7 bases. With the DNA end fitting TRBJ2-1 better, the J assignment may be wrong. The sequence came from a girl aged 2-15 years in good health. This CDR3 reads CASRRQGGHNEQFF. The CDR3 DNA is TGTGCCAGCAGACGGCAGGGGGGCCACAATGAGCAGTTCTTC.